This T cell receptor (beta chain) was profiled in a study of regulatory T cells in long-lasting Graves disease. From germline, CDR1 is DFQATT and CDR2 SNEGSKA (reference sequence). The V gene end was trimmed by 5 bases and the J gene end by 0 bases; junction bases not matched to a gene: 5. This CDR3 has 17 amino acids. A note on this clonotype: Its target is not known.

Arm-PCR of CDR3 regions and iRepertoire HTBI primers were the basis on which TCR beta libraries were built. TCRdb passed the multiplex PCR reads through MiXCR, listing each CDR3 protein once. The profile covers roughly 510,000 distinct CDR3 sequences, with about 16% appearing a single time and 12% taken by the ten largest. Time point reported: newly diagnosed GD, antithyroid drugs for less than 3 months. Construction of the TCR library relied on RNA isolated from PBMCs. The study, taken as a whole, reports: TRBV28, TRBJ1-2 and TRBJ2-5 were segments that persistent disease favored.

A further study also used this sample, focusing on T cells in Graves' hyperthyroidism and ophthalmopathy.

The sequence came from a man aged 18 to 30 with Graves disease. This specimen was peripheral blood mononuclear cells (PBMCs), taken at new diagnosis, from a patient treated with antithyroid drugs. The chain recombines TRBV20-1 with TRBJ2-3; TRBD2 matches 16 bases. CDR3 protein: CSASGLAGGTSTDTQYF. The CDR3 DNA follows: TGCAGTGCTTCGGGACTAGCGGGAGGGACTAGCACAGATACGCAGTATTTT.